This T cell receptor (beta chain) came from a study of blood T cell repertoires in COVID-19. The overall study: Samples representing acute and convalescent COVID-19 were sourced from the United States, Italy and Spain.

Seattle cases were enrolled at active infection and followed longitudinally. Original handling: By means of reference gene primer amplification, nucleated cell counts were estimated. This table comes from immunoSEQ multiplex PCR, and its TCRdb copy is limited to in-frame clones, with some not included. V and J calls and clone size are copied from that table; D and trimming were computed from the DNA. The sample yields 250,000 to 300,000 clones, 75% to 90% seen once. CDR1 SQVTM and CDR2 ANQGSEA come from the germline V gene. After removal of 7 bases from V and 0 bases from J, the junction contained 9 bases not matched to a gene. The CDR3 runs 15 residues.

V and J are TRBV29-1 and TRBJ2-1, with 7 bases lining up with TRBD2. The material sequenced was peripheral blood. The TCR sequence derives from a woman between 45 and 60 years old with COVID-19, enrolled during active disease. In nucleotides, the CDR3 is TGCAGCGCTAAATCAGCGGGATCCTCCTACAATGAGCAGTTCTTC. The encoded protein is CSAKSAGSSYNEQFF.